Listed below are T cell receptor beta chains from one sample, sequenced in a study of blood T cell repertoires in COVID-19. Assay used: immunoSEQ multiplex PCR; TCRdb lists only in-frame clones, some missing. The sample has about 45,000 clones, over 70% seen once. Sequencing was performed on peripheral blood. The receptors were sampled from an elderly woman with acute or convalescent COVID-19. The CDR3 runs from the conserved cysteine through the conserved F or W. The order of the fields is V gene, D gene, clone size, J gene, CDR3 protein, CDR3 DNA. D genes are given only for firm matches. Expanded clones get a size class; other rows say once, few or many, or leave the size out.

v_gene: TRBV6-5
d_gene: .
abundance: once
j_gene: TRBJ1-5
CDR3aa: CASSYEASTGPQHF
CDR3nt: TGTGCCAGCAGTTATGAGGCATCTACCGGACCCCAGCATTTT

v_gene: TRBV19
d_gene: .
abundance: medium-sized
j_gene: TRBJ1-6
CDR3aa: CASRDSGSSYNSPLHF
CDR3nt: TGTGCCAGTAGGGACAGCGGAAGCTCCTATAATTCACCCCTCCACTTT

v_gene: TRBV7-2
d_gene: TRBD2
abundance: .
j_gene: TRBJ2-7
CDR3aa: CASSSGLAAYEQYF
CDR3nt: TGTGCCAGCAGCTCGGGACTAGCGGCCTACGAGCAGTACTTC

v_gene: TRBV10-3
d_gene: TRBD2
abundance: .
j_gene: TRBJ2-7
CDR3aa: CAISESWTSGGPSSYEQYF
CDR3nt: TGTGCCATCAGTGAGTCTTGGACTAGCGGGGGACCTAGCTCCTACGAGCAGTACTTC

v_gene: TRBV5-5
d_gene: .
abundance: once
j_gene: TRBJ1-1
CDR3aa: CASSFGVGGYTEAFF
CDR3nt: TGTGCCAGCAGCTTTGGCGTCGGGGGGTACACTGAAGCTTTCTTT

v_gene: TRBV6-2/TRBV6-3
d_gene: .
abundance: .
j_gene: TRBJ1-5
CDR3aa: CASSYVQGSQPQHF
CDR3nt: TGTGCCAGCAGTTACGTACAGGGAAGTCAGCCCCAGCATTTT

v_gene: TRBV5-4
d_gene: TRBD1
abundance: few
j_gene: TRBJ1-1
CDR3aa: CASSYRQGANTEAFF
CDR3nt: TGTGCCAGCAGCTACCGACAGGGAGCGAACACTGAAGCTTTCTTT

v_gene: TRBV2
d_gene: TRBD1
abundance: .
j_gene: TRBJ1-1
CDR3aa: CASRGTGSNTEAFF
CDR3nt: TGTGCCAGCAGGGGGACAGGGTCGAACACTGAAGCTTTCTTT

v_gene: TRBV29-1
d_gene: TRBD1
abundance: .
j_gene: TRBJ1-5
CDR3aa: CSVATGGNQPQHF
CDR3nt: TGCAGCGTTGCGACAGGGGGCAATCAGCCCCAGCATTTT

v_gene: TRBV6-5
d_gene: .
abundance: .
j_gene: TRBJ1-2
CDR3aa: CASRDPRSREGYTF
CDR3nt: TGTGCCAGCAGGGACCCCCGGTCCAGGGAAGGCTACACCTTC

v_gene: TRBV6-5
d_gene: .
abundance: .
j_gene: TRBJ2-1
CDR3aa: CASRLSGSLHNEQFF
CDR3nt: TGTGCCAGCAGGTTATCAGGATCCTTACACAATGAGCAGTTCTTC

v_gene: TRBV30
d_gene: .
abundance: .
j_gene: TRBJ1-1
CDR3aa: CAWSVQIILNTEAFF
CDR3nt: TGTGCCTGGAGTGTACAGATCATCTTGAACACTGAAGCTTTCTTT

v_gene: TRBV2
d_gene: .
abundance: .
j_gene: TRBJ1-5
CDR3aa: CASSEEGAQHF
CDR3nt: TGTGCCAGCAGTGAAGAGGGGGCCCAGCATTTT

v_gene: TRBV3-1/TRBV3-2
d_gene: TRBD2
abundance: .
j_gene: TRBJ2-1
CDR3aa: CASSQARLAAYNEQFF
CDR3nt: TGTGCCAGCAGCCAAGCACGGCTAGCGGCGTACAATGAGCAGTTCTTC

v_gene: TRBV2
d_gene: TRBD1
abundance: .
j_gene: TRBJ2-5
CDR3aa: CASRFGQGAFETQYF
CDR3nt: TGTGCCAGCAGGTTCGGACAGGGGGCGTTCGAGACCCAGTACTTC

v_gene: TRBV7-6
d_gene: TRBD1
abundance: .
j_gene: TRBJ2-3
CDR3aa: CASSLAPAGGADTQYF
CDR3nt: TGTGCCAGCAGCTTAGCGCCTGCAGGGGGCGCAGATACGCAGTATTTT

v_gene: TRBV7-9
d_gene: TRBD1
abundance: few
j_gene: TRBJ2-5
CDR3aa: CASSLGRDGTGIRETQYF
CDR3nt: TGTGCCAGCAGCTTGGGTCGTGATGGGACAGGGATTAGAGAGACCCAGTACTTC

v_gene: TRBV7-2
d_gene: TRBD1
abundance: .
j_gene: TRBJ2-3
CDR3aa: CASSLTGTGHTDTQYF
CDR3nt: TGTGCCAGCAGCTTAACCGGGACAGGTCACACAGATACGCAGTATTTT

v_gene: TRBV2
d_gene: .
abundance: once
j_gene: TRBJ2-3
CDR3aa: CASSVLGIRTDTQYF
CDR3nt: TGTGCCAGCAGTGTCCTAGGAATTCGCACAGATACGCAGTATTTT

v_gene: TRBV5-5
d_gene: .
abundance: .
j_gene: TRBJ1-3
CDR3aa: CASTFGGARGNTIYF
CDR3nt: TGTGCCAGCACCTTCGGAGGGGCTCGGGGAAACACCATATATTTT

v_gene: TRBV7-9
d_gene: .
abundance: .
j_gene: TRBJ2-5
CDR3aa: CASSRSGGAPLTQYF
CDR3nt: TGTGCCAGCAGCCGTAGTGGCGGGGCCCCATTGACCCAGTACTTC

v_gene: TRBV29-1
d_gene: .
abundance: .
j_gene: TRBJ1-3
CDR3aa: CSAILTKTGSGNTIYF
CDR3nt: TGCAGCGCCATACTCACAAAGACAGGCTCTGGAAACACCATATATTTT

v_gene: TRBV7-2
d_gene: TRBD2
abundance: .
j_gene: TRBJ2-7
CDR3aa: CASSTSGGASYEQYF
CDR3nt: TGTGCCAGCAGCACTAGCGGGGGGGCCTCCTACGAGCAGTACTTC

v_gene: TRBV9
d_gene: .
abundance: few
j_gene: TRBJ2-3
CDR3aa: CASHDTLTDTQYF
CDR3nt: TGTGCCTCCCACGACACACTCACAGATACGCAGTATTTT

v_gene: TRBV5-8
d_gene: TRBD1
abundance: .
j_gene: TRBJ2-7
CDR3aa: CASSYMNRTGVSYEQYF
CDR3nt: TGTGCCAGCAGCTACATGAATCGGACAGGGGTCTCCTACGAGCAGTACTTC

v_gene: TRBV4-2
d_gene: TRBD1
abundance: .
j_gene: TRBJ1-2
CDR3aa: CASSQEGQGADGYTF
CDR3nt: TGTGCCAGCAGCCAGGAAGGACAGGGGGCTGATGGCTACACCTTC

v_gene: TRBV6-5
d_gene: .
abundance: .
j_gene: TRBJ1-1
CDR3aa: CASSYSRFLGNTEAFF
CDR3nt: TGTGCCAGCAGTTACTCGAGATTTCTTGGGAACACTGAAGCTTTCTTT

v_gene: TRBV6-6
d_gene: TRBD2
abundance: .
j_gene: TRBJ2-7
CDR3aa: CASRILGTSGSYEQYF
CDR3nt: TGTGCCAGCAGGATCTTGGGGACTAGCGGGTCCTACGAGCAGTACTTC

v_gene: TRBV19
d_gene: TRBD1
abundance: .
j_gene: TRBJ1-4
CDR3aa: CASRKTGANEKLFF
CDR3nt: TGTGCCAGTAGAAAGACAGGGGCAAATGAAAAACTGTTTTTT

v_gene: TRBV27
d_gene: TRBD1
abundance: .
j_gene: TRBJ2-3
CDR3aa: CASSSTGGMLTDTQYF
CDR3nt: TGTGCCAGCAGTTCGACAGGGGGGATGCTCACAGATACGCAGTATTTT

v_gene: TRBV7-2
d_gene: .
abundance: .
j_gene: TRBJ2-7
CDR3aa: CASSSTGQGYEQYF
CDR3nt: TGTGCCAGCAGCTCAACAGGGCAGGGGTACGAGCAGTACTTC

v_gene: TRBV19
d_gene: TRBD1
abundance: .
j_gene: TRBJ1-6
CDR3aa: CASSRKRTGVDSPLHF
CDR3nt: TGTGCCAGTAGCAGAAAAAGGACAGGGGTGGATTCACCCCTCCACTTT

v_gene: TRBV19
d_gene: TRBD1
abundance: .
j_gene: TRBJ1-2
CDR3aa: CASSMGQGQFGYGYTF
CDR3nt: TGTGCCAGTAGTATGGGACAGGGGCAATTCGGCTATGGCTACACCTTC

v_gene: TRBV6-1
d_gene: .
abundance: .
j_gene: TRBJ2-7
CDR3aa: CASSESRIWEQYF
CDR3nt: TGTGCCAGCAGTGAGAGTAGAATTTGGGAGCAGTACTTC

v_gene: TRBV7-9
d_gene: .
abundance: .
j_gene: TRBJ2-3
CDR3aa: CATKDTQYF
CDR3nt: TGTGCCACAAAAGATACGCAGTATTTT

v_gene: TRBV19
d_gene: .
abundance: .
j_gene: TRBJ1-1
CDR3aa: CASSTERGNTEAFF
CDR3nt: TGTGCCAGTAGTACCGAAAGGGGGAACACTGAAGCTTTCTTT

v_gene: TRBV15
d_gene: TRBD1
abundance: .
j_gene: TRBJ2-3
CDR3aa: CATSRDQTGGGYTQYF
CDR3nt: TGTGCCACCAGCAGAGATCAGACAGGGGGCGGTTATACGCAGTATTTT

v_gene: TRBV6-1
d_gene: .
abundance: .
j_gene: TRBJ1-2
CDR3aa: CASSENTGIYGYTF
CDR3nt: TGTGCCAGCAGTGAGAACACGGGAATCTATGGCTACACCTTC

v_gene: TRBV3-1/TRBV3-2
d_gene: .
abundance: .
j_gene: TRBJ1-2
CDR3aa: CASSQVRGVNYGYTF
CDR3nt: TGTGCCAGCAGCCAAGTTCGGGGGGTGAACTATGGCTACACCTTC

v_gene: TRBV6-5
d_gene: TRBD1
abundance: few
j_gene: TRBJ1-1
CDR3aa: CASSRTGLNTEAFF
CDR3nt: TGTGCCAGCAGCCGGACAGGGCTGAACACTGAAGCTTTCTTT

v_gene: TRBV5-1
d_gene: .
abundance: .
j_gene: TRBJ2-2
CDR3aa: CASSLDGGGGIGELFF
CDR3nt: TGCGCCAGCAGCTTGGACGGCGGGGGCGGGATCGGGGAGCTGTTTTTT

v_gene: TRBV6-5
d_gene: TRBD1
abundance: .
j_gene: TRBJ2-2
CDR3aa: CASSGTGPTGELFF
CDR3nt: TGTGCCAGCAGCGGGACAGGGCCTACCGGGGAGCTGTTTTTT

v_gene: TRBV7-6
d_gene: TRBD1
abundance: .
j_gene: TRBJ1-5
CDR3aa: CASSLARGGNQPQHF
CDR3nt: TGTGCCAGCAGCTTAGCCAGGGGGGGCAATCAGCCCCAGCATTTT

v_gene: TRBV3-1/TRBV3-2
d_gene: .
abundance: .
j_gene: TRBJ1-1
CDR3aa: CASSGLGKQGWYFF
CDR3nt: TGTGCCAGCAGCGGCCTAGGCAAACAGGGATGGTATTTCTTT

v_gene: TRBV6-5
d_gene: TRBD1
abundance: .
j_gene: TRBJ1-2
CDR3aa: CASRPLGQTNYGYTF
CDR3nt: TGTGCCAGCAGACCCCTGGGACAGACAAACTATGGCTACACCTTC

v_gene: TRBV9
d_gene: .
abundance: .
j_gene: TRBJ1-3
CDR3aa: CASSVATRWDTIYF
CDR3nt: TGTGCCAGCAGCGTAGCTACGAGGTGGGACACCATATATTTT

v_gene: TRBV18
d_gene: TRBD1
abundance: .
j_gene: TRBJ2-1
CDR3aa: CASSSEGAYANEQFF
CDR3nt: TGTGCCAGCTCATCTGAGGGGGCTTACGCCAATGAGCAGTTCTTC

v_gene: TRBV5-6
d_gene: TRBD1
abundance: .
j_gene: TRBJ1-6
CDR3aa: CASSPDSRTGGGRVSPLHF
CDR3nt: TGTGCCAGCAGCCCAGACTCACGGACAGGGGGCGGACGAGTTTCACCCCTCCACTTT

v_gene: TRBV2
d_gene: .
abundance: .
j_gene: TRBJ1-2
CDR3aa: CASSRREGGTF
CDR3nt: TGTGCCAGCAGTAGGAGGGAGGGGGGCACCTTC

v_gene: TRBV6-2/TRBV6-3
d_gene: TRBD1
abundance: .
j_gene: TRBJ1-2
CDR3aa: CASSYPGTGNYGYTF
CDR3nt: TGTGCCAGCAGTTACCCCGGGACAGGGAACTATGGCTACACCTTC

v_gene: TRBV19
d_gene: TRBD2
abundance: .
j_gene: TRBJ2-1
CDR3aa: CASSSSGTSGGPYNEQFF
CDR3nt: TGTGCCAGTAGTTCATCCGGGACTAGCGGGGGCCCTTACAATGAGCAGTTCTTC

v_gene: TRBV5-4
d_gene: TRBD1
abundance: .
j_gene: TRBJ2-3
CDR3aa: CASSRDRPNTDTQYF
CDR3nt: TGTGCCAGCAGCCGGGACAGGCCAAACACAGATACGCAGTATTTT

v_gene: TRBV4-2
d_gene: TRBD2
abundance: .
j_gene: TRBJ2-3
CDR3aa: CASSLAGGDTDTQYF
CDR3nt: TGTGCCAGCTCTCTGGCGGGGGGCGACACAGATACGCAGTATTTT

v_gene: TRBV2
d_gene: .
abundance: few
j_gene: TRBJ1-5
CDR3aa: CASSEERSSNQPQHF
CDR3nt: TGTGCCAGCAGTGAAGAGCGGAGTAGCAATCAGCCCCAGCATTTT

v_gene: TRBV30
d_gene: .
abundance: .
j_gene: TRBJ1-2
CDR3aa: CAHSYSLGYTF
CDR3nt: TGTGCCCATTCGTATTCACTTGGCTACACCTTC

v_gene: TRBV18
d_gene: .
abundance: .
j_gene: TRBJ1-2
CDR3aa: CASSRGRGDGYTF
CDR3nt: TGTGCCAGCTCACGGGGCAGGGGTGATGGCTACACCTTC

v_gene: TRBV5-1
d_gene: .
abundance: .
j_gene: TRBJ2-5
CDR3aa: CASSFLGRGRGAQETQYF
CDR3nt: TGCGCCAGCAGCTTCCTCGGGCGGGGCAGAGGGGCTCAAGAGACCCAGTACTTC

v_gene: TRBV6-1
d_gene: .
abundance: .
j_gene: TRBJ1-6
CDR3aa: CASSDQGKNSPLHF
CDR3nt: TGTGCCAGCAGTGATCAGGGCAAGAATTCACCCCTCCACTTT